The sample holds many counts of the clone carrying this TCR beta chain. Its antigen is as yet unknown. The CDR3 spans 18 residues. The V gene lost 6 bases and the J gene lost 0 bases, with 21 bases spanning the gap. Germline V lookup: CDR1 MDHEN, CDR2 SYDVKM. These data come from a study of T cells in Graves' hyperthyroidism and ophthalmopathy. Broader study findings: Stable hyperthyroidism was separated from ophthalmopathy by a model based on 13 V-J features.

Together with thyroid ultrasound, orbital computed tomography, serum thyroxine and TRAb, clinical symptoms were used for diagnoses. Source material for PBMCs was 9 to 10 ml fresh peripheral blood. Regions amplified from RNA transcripts were the TCR beta CDR3 regions. A first-round RT-PCR of the TCR CDR3 used the HTBI primer set. From the multiplex PCR reads, TCRdb called clonotypes with MiXCR, one entry per CDR3 protein. The repertoire holds 500,000 to 750,000 distinct CDR3 sequences, with 14% as singletons. The receptor comes from a woman aged 18 to 35 with Graves' ophthalmopathy. The chain carries TRBV28 and TRBJ2-1; D might be TRBD1 or TRBD2, each matching 6 bases. Input material: blood. The CDR3, as DNA: TGTGCCAGCAGCCCCCGGGACGTAGGGGGGAGCTCCTACAATGAGCAGTTCTTC. It yields the protein CASSPRDVGGSSYNEQFF.